The rows below give T cell receptor beta chains drawn from one sample of a study of blood T cell repertoires in COVID-19. Sequenced by immunoSEQ multiplex PCR; TCRdb stores in-frame clones only, minus some. Here the sample spans approximately 260,000 clones, more than 75% being singletons. Material for sequencing was PBMCs or T cells enriched from blood (not recorded which). These TCRs come from a woman aged 45 to 65 who had been exposed to COVID-19. Each CDR3 is given with its conserved first and last residue. Each record gives: D gene, clone size, J gene, V gene, CDR3 protein, CDR3 DNA. D genes are given only for firm matches. Size values are once, few and many counts, or a class for expanded clones, and some rows have none.

TRBD1,NA,TRBJ1-3,TRBV5-6,CASSPTGPGNTIYF,TGTGCCAGCAGCCCGACAGGGCCGGGAAACACCATATATTTT
TRBD1,NA,TRBJ2-7,TRBV4-3,CASSQDATGGALRSYEQYF,TGCGCCAGCAGCCAAGACGCGACAGGGGGCGCTTTAAGATCCTACGAGCAGTACTTC
NA,NA,TRBJ1-3,TRBV14,CASSLTHPAGLSGNTIYF,TGTGCCAGCAGCCTAACCCACCCGGCAGGGCTCTCTGGAAACACCATATATTTT
NA,NA,TRBJ2-2,TRBV5-1,CASSLSGTGELFF,TGCGCCAGCAGCTTGTCGGGCACCGGGGAGCTGTTTTTT
NA,NA,TRBJ1-2,TRBV24-1,CATRGGDGYTF,TGTGCCACCCGGGGAGGGGATGGCTACACCTTC
TRBD1,NA,TRBJ2-1,TRBV27,CASSLHRGLTYNEQFF,TGTGCCAGCAGTCTCCACAGGGGCCTAACCTACAATGAGCAGTTCTTC
NA,NA,TRBJ1-3,TRBV5-4,CASSLNSGNTIYF,TGTGCCAGCAGCTTAAACAGCGGAAACACCATATATTTT
TRBD1,once,TRBJ2-7,TRBV30,CAWSVGDRGSYEQYF,TGTGCCTGGAGTGTAGGGGACAGGGGATCCTACGAGCAGTACTTC
NA,NA,TRBJ2-7,TRBV7-3,CASSLVPRGEQYF,TGTGCCAGCAGCCTCGTTCCTCGGGGCGAGCAGTACTTC
NA,NA,TRBJ2-3,TRBV25-1,CASRERSTDTQYF,TGTGCCAGCAGAGAGAGAAGCACAGATACGCAGTATTTT
NA,NA,TRBJ1-1,TRBV2,CASKGDTRAGGTEAFF,TGTGCCAGCAAGGGGGACACCCGCGCGGGTGGCACTGAAGCTTTCTTT
NA,NA,TRBJ1-1,TRBV5-1,CASSTSAMNTEAFF,TGCGCCAGCAGCACTAGCGCGATGAACACTGAAGCTTTCTTT
TRBD1,NA,TRBJ1-1,TRBV19,CASSITRGEAFF,TGTGCCAGTAGTATTACCAGGGGGGAAGCTTTCTTT
NA,NA,TRBJ1-5,TRBV19,CASSAAGTYSYSNQPQHF,TGTGCCAGTAGTGCAGCCGGGACTTATTCTTATAGCAATCAGCCCCAGCATTTT
TRBD2,NA,TRBJ2-5,TRBV7-9,CASSPGTSGGAGTQYF,TGTGCCAGCAGCCCTGGGACTAGCGGGGGGGCGGGTACCCAGTACTTC
NA,NA,TRBJ1-5,TRBV18,CASSPVRQDNQPQHF,TGTGCCAGCTCACCAGTAAGACAGGACAATCAGCCCCAGCATTTT
NA,once,TRBJ2-2,TRBV14,CASSRPSGLGTGELFF,TGTGCCAGCAGCCGCCCGTCGGGGTTAGGGACCGGGGAGCTGTTTTTT
NA,NA,TRBJ2-5,TRBV7-2,CASSSHLQGLGETQYF,TGTGCCAGCAGCTCCCACCTACAGGGCTTAGGGGAGACCCAGTACTTC
NA,NA,TRBJ2-3,TRBV21-1,CASSKDSRTQYF,TGTGCCAGCAGCAAGGACTCACGTACGCAGTATTTT
NA,NA,TRBJ2-2,TRBV11-3,CASSQAAAQDGELFF,TGTGCCAGCTCCCAGGCAGCAGCACAGGACGGGGAGCTGTTTTTT
TRBD1,NA,TRBJ1-4,TRBV9,CASSGGQHEGANEKLFF,TGTGCCAGCAGCGGGGGACAGCACGAAGGAGCTAATGAAAAACTGTTTTTT
NA,NA,TRBJ1-2,TRBV14,CASSSRGGTGYTF,TGTGCCAGCAGCTCCCGGGGGGGTACCGGCTACACCTTC
NA,NA,TRBJ1-2,TRBV2,CASSESPLLVLEHGYTF,TGTGCCAGCAGTGAATCACCTTTACTGGTTCTGGAGCATGGCTACACCTTC
TRBD2,NA,TRBJ2-3,TRBV10-3,CAIHPGGIKSVTDTQYF,TGTGCCATCCATCCGGGGGGAATTAAATCGGTCACAGATACGCAGTATTTT
TRBD1,NA,TRBJ1-6,TRBV9,CASTTGTGGSPLHF,TGTGCCAGCACCACCGGGACAGGGGGATCACCCCTCCACTTT
TRBD2,NA,TRBJ2-1,TRBV4-2,CASSQVSAGGYNEQFF,TGTGCCAGCAGCCAAGTGTCAGCGGGGGGATACAATGAGCAGTTCTTC
NA,NA,TRBJ2-3,TRBV23-1,CASSQFPYTTGFGPTDTQYF,TGCGCCAGCAGTCAATTTCCTTACACCACGGGGTTCGGCCCCACAGATACGCAGTATTTT
TRBD2,NA,TRBJ2-3,TRBV5-8,CASSFPTSGVADTQYF,TGTGCCAGCAGCTTCCCGACTAGCGGGGTGGCAGATACGCAGTATTTT
NA,once,TRBJ1-2,TRBV14,CASSQEQDLGYTF,TGTGCCAGCAGCCAAGAACAGGATCTCGGCTACACCTTC
TRBD1,NA,TRBJ1-3,TRBV7-9,CASSRSGQSSGNTIYF,TGTGCCAGCAGCCGCTCGGGACAGAGCTCTGGAAACACCATATATTTT
TRBD2,NA,TRBJ2-3,TRBV18,CASSPSGVSDTQYF,TGTGCCAGCTCACCTAGCGGGGTTTCAGATACGCAGTATTTT
NA,NA,TRBJ1-1,TRBV18,CASSQRAFEAFF,TGTGCCAGCTCACAGAGGGCCTTTGAAGCTTTCTTT
NA,NA,TRBJ1-1,TRBV4-1,CASSEGPGTEAFF,TGCGCCAGCAGCGAAGGGCCGGGGACTGAAGCTTTCTTT
NA,NA,TRBJ1-1,TRBV5-6,CASSPRGGGAFF,TGTGCCAGCAGCCCTCGGGGGGGCGGAGCTTTCTTT
NA,NA,TRBJ2-7,TRBV13,CASSFGQYYEQYF,TGTGCCAGCAGCTTCGGACAGTACTACGAGCAGTACTTC
NA,NA,TRBJ1-5,TRBV4-3,CASSQEPGGNSNQPQHF,TGCGCCAGCAGCCAAGAGCCGGGGGGGAATAGCAATCAGCCCCAGCATTTT
NA,NA,TRBJ2-7,TRBV6-2/TRBV6-3,CASSQAGKHYEQYF,TGTGCCAGCAGCCAGGCGGGGAAACACTACGAGCAGTACTTC
NA,NA,TRBJ1-1,TRBV2,CASRPRRSLGTEAFF,TGTGCCAGCAGACCAAGACGGAGTCTGGGCACTGAAGCTTTCTTT
TRBD2,NA,TRBJ2-5,TRBV7-2,CASSRTSGGSETQYF,TGTGCCAGCAGCCGGACTAGCGGGGGATCAGAGACCCAGTACTTC
TRBD1,NA,TRBJ1-3,TRBV6-6,CASTLSQGSGNTIYF,TGTGCCAGCACCCTTTCACAGGGGTCTGGAAACACCATATATTTT